A single sample gave rise to the 10 T cell receptor beta chains below, sequenced in a study of CXCR3-negative and CXCR3-positive naive CD8 T cells. UMI labels and 5' RACE were used to prepare the TRB cDNA libraries. TCRdb derives one entry per CDR3 protein from the 5' RACE reads, leaving out DNA. The ten most abundant clones cover roughly 0.58% of a sample with over 55,000 distinct CDR3 sequences. Findings and limits, study-wide: For CXCR3-positive naive cells, TRB CDR3s were more hydrophobic than those of CXCR3-negative naive cells.

Their recognized antigens are unknown. The sample taken for sequencing was naive CXCR3+ CD8+ T cells from blood. Described subset: CD45RO-CCR7+CD27+CD95- naive CD8+ T cells expressing CXCR3 (TNR3+). These receptors were taken from a human donor in good health. Some clones in this sample may be carry-over from other donors' samples.

V usage is TRBV13 and J usage is TRBJ2-5; TCRdb's D call of TRBD2 is untestable without DNA. The CDR3 is 15 amino acids. Germline V gene sequence: CDR1 PRHDT, CDR2 FYEKMQ (reference sequence). The CDR3 region is CASSFRGGAGETQYF. Filled out from reference TRBV13 and TRBJ2-5, the complete variable domain reads AAGVIQSPRHLIKEKRETATLKCYPIPRHDTVYWYQQGPGQDPQFLISFYEKMQSDKGSIPDRFSAQQFSDYHSELNMSSLELGDSALYFCASSFRGGAGETQYFGPGTRLLVL.

V and J are TRBV28 and TRBJ2-7; TCRdb names TRBD1, which stays unverified in the absence of DNA. The germline V gene encodes CDR1 MDHEN and CDR2 SYDVKM. This CDR3 is built from 17 residues. CDR3 sequence reads: CASRRDTPRDGYYEQYF.

CDR3 protein: CSVLSDSNEDTQYF. V and J are TRBV29-1 and TRBJ2-3; TCRdb's assignment of TRBD1 cannot be checked, as there is no DNA. Germline lookup yields CDR1 SQVTM and CDR2 ANQGSEA. The CDR3 is 14 residues long.

The chain links TRBV12-3 or TRBV12-4 to TRBJ2-7. This CDR3 spans 13 amino acids. CDR3 residues: CASSLDMGYEQYF.

The gene calls are TRBV4-3 and TRBJ1-2. This CDR3 has 14 residues. Germline assignment: CDR1 LGHNA and CDR2 YSLEER. CDR3: CASSQVGVNYGYTF.

This sequence joins TRBV21-1 and TRBJ2-2; TCRdb outputs TRBD2, but without DNA this stays unchecked. TRBV21-1 is recorded as a pseudogene. This CDR3 spans 17 amino acids. Here the CDR3 reads CASSKCERGPNTGELFF.

The CDR3 loop reads CASSSLRDSTYNEQFF. The chain combines TRBV6-2 or TRBV6-3 with TRBJ2-1; TCRdb's assignment of TRBD1 cannot be checked, as there is no DNA. The CDR3 has 16 residues. The germline gives CDR1 MNHEY, CDR2 SVGEGT.

This rearrangement joins TRBV20-1 to TRBJ2-5. The length of the CDR3 is 14 residues. The V gene's germline CDR1 is DFQATT and CDR2 SNEGSKA (reference sequence). The chain's CDR3 is CSARDLWAEETQYF.

This chain connects TRBV20-1 to TRBJ1-1; TCRdb outputs TRBD1, but without DNA this stays unchecked. Germline-derived CDR1 and CDR2 are DFQATT and SNEGSKA (reference sequence). This CDR3 spans 16 amino acids. CDR3 loop: CSARDPVDRVGTEAFF.

The chain combines TRBV28 with TRBJ2-1; TCRdb gives TRBD1 as the D gene, but with no DNA this cannot be confirmed. The V gene's germline CDR1 is MDHEN and CDR2 SYDVKM. This CDR3 spans 17 amino acids. CDR3: CASSLTVHRGNKNEQFF.